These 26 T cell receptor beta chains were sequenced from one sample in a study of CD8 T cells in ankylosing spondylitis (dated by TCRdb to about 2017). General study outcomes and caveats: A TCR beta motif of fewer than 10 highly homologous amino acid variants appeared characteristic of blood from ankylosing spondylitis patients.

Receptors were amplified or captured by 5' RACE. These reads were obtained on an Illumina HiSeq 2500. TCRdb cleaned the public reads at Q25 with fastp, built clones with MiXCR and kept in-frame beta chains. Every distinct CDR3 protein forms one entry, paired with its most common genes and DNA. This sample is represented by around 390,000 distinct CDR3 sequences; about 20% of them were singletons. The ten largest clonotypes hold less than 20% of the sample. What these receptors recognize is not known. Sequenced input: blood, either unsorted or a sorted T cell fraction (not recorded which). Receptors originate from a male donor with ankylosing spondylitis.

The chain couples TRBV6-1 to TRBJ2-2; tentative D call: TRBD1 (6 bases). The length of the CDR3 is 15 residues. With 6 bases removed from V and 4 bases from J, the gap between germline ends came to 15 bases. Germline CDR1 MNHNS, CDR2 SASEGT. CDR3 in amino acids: CASSQGHTITGELFF. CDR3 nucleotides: TGTGCCAGCAGCCAGGGACATACAATCACCGGGGAGCTGTTTTTT.

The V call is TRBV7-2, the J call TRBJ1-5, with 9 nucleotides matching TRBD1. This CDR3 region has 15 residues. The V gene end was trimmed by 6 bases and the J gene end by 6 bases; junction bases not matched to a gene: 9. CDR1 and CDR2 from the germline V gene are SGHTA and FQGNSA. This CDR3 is CASSQGQGGSQPQHF. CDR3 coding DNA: TGTGCCAGCAGTCAGGGACAGGGAGGTTCTCAGCCCCAGCATTTT.

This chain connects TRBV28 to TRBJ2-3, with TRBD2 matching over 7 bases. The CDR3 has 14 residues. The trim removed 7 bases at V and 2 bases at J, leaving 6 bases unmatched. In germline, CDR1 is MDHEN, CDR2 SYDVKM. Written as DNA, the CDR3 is TGTGCCAGCATCAAGCGGGGATCCACAGATACGCAGTATTTT. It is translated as CASIKRGSTDTQYF.

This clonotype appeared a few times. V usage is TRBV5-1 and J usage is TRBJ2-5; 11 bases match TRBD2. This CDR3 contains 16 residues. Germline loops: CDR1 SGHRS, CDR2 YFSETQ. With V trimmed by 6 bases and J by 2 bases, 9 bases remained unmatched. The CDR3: CASTAEGLAAQETQYF. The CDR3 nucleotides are TGCGCCAGCACCGCTGAGGGACTAGCGGCACAAGAGACCCAGTACTTC.

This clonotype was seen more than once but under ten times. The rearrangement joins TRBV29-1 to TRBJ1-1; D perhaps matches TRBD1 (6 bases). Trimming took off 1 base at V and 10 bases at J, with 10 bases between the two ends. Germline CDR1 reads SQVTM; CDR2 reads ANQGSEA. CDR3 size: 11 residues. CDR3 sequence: CSVEVGRGAFF. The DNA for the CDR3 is TGCAGCGTTGAAGTAGGCAGGGGAGCTTTCTTT.

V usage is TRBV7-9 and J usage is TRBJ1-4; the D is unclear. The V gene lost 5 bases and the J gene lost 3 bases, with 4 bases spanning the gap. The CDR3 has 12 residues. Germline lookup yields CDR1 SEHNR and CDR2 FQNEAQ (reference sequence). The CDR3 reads CASSAPNEKLFF. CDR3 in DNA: TGTGCCAGCAGCGCTCCTAATGAAAAACTGTTTTTT.

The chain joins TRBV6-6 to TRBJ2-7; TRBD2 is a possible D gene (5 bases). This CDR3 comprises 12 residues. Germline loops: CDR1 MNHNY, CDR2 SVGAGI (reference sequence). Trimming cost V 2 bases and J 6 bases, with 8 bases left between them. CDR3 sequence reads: CASSYPAAEQYF. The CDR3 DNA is TGTGCCAGCAGTTACCCAGCGGCCGAGCAGTACTTC.

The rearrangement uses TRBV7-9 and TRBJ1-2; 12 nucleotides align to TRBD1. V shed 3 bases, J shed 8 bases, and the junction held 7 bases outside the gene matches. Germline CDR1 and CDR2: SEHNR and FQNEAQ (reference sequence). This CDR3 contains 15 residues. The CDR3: CASSFPGQGARGYTF. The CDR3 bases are TGTGCCAGCAGCTTCCCGGGACAGGGGGCGCGAGGCTACACCTTC.

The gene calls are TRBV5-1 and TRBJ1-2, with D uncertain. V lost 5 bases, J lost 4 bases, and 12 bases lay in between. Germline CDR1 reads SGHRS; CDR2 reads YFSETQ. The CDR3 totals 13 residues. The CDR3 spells CASSPRQGYGYTF. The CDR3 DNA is TGCGCCAGCAGTCCACGCCAAGGCTATGGCTACACCTTC.

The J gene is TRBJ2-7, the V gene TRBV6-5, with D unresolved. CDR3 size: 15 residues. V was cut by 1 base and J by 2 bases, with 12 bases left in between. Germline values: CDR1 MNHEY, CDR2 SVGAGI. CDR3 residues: CASSYLLFGPYEQYF. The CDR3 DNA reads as TGTGCCAGCAGTTACTTGCTGTTTGGACCCTACGAGCAGTACTTC.

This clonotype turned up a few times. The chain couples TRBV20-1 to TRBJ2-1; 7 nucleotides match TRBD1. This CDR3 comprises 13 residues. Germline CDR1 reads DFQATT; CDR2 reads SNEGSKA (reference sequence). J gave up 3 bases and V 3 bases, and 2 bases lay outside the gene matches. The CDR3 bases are TGCAGTGCTAGCCGGGACAGCTACAATGAGCAGTTCTTC. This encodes CSASRDSYNEQFF.

CDR3 residues: CASSPRHPARPQHF. CDR3 bases: TGTGCCAGCAGCCCACGACATCCGGCGCGGCCCCAGCATTTT. The chain links TRBV3-1 to TRBJ1-5; D is ambiguous. V was shortened by 4 bases and J by 9 bases, with 16 bases between the two germline ends. CDR3 length: 14 residues. CDR1 and CDR2 (germline): LGHDT, YNNKEL (reference sequence).

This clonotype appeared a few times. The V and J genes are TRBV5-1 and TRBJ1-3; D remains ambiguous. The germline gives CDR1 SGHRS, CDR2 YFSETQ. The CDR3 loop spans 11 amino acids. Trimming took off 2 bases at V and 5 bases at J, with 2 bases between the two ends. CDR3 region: CASSFRNTIYF. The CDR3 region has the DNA TGCGCCAGCAGCTTTAGAAACACCATATATTTT.

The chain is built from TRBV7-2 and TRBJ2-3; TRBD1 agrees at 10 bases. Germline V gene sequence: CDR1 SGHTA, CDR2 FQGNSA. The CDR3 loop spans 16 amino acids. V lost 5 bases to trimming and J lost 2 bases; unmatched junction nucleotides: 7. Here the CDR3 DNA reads TGTGCCAGCAGCCGGGCTGGGACAGGGGACACAGATACGCAGTATTTT. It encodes CASSRAGTGDTDTQYF. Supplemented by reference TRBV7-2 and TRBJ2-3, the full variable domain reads GAGVSQSPSNKVTEKGKDVELRCDPISGHTALYWYRQSLGQGLEFLIYFQGNSAPDKSGLPSDRFSAERTGGSVSTLTIQRTQQEDSAVYLCASSRAGTGDTDTQYFGPGTRLTVL.

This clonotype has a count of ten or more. CDR3 region: CSATPQGARTDTQYF. For the CDR3, the DNA is TGCAGCGCAACGCCACAGGGGGCGCGCACAGATACGCAGTATTTT. This chain uses TRBV29-1 with TRBJ2-3; 9 bases are shared with TRBD1. J gave up 1 base and V 7 bases, and 9 bases lay outside the gene matches. The V gene's germline CDR1 is SQVTM and CDR2 ANQGSEA. This CDR3 comprises 15 residues.

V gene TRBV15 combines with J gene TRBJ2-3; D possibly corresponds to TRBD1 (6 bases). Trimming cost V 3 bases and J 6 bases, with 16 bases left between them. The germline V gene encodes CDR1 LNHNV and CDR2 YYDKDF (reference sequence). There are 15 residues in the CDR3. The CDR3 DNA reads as TGTGCCACCAGCAGCAGGGGAACCACCCTTGATACGCAGTATTTT. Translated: CATSSRGTTLDTQYF.

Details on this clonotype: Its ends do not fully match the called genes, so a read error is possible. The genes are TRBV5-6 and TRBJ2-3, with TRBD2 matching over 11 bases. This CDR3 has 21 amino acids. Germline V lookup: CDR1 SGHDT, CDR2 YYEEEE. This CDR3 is CASRRNLRLAGHMGSTDTRYF. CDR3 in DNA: TGTGCCAGCAGGCGGAACCTTCGACTAGCGGGACACATGGGAAGCACAGATACGCGGTATTTT.

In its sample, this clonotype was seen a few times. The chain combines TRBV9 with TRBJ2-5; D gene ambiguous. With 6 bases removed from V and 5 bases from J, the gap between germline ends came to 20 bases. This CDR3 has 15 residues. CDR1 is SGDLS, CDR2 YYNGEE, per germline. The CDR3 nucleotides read TGTGCCAGCAACTCCGGGTCGAAGGCCTGGGAGACCCAGTACTTC. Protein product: CASNSGSKAWETQYF.

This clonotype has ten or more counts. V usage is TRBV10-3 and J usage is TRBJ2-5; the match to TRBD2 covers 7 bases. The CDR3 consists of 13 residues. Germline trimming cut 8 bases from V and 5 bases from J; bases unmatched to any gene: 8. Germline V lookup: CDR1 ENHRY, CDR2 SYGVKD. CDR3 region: CAIAGGRFETQYF. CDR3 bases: TGTGCCATCGCCGGCGGGAGATTCGAGACCCAGTACTTC.

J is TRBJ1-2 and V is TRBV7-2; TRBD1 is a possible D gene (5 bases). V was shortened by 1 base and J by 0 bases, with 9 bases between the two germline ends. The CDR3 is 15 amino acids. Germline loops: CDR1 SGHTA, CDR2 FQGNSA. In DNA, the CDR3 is TGTGCCAGCAGCTTAGGGACGGGGGCTAACTATGGCTACACCTTC. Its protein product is CASSLGTGANYGYTF.

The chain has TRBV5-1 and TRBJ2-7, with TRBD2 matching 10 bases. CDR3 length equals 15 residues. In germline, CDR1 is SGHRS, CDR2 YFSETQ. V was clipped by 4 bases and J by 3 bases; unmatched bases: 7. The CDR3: CASSARTSGGYEQYF. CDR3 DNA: TGCGCCAGCAGCGCTCGGACTAGCGGAGGCTACGAGCAGTACTTC.

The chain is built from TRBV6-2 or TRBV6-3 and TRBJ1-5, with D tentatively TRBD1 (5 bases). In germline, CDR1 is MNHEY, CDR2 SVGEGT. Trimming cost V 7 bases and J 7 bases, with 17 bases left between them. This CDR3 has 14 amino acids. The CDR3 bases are TGTGCCAGCATCCAGGGAGGGCCTGGACAGCCCCAGCATTTT. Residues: CASIQGGPGQPQHF.

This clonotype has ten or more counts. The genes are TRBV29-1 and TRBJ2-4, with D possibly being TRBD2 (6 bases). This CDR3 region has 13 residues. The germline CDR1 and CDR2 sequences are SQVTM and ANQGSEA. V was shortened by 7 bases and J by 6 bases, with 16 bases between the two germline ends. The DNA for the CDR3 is TGCAGCGCTGGTCGGGGGATGGGAAACATTCAGTACTTC. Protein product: CSAGRGMGNIQYF.

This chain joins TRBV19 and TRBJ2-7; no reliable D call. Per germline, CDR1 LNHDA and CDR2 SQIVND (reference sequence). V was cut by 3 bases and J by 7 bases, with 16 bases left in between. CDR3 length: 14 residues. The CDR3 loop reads CASSILGSVKEQYF. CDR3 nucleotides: TGTGCCAGTAGTATTCTAGGCTCAGTCAAGGAGCAGTACTTC.

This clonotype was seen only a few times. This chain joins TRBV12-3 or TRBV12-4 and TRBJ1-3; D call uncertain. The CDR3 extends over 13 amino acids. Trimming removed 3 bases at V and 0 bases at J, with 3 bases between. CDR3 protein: CASSLISGNTIYF. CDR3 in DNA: TGTGCCAGCAGTTTGATCTCTGGAAACACCATATATTTT.

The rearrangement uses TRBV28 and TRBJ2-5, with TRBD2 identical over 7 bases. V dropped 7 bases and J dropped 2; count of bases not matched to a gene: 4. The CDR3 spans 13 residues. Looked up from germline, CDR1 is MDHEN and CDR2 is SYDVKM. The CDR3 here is CASTSGGQETQYF. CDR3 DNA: TGTGCCAGCACCTCCGGGGGGCAAGAGACCCAGTACTTC.